The clone carrying this TCR beta chain was recorded at least ten times. This CDR3 is built from 15 residues. Germline V gene data show CDR1 as ENHRY and CDR2 as SYGVKD. V dropped 0 bases and J dropped 4 bases, with 12 bases sitting between them. This sample was included in a study of T-cell reconstitution after alpha-beta-depleted transplantation in children. Unique molecular identifiers featured in how the TCRbeta library was prepared. TCRdb used MiXCR to reprocess the PCR reads, holding one entry per CDR3 protein. The sample has roughly 150,000 distinct CDR3 sequences; around 10% are singletons. The sequence derives from a boy younger than 10 with acute myeloid leukemia, due to receive a stem cell transplant. This sample comprised PBMCs, obtained before TCRalphabeta/CD19-depleted stem cell transplant. The genes are TRBV10-3 and TRBJ1-2, with D possibly TRBD1 on 6 matching bases. The CDR3 region is CAISESYSRGYGYTF. The CDR3 bases are TGTGCCATCAGTGAGTCATATTCCAGGGGCTATGGCTACACCTTC.